The 13 T cell receptor beta chains given below trace back to one sample, sequenced in a study of OX40 agonist ivuxolimab in advanced cancers. Some clones are missing from TCRdb's copy, which holds only in-frame ones; the method was immunoSEQ multiplex PCR. This table has approximately 9,500 clones, about 66% appearing once. Specimen: CD4+ or CD8+ T cells sorted from blood, collected in a trial of the OX40 agonist ivuxolimab. The receptors shown here come from an adult with an advanced solid tumor such as melanoma, head and neck, liver or kidney cancer.

The J gene is TRBJ1-6, the V gene TRBV28; 7 bases fit TRBD1. V gave up 6 bases and J gave up 7 bases; unmatched junction bases: 9. Germline V gene lookup returns CDR1 MDHEN and CDR2 SYDVKM. This CDR3 spans 15 amino acids. CDR3 protein: CASRVRQGGNSPLHF. CDR3 coding DNA: TGTGCCAGCAGGGTCAGACAGGGAGGGAATTCACCCCTCCACTTT.

The CDR3, as DNA: TGTGCCAGCAGTCTACAGGGAGGGGTAGATGGCTACACCTTC. Protein product: CASSLQGGVDGYTF. V and J are TRBV6-5 and TRBJ1-2; weak D call: TRBD1 (6 bases). The CDR3 is made up of 14 amino acids. Trimming stripped 5 bases from V and 6 bases from J, with 16 bases between. CDR1 and CDR2 from the germline V gene are MNHEY and SVGAGI.

This clone was recorded a few times. This chain links TRBV11-2 with TRBJ2-1; TRBD2 might be the D (6 bases). The CDR3 loop spans 15 amino acids. V was cut by 5 bases and J by 2 bases, with 13 bases left in between. Germline-derived CDR1 and CDR2 are SGHAT and FQNNGV. CDR3 protein: CASSKEGGAYNEQFF. The CDR3, as DNA: TGTGCCAGCAGCAAAGAGGGCGGGGCCTACAATGAGCAGTTCTTC. Drawing the rest from reference TRBV11-2 and TRBJ2-1, the complete variable domain is EAGVAQSPRYKIIEKRQSVAFWCNPISGHATLYWYQQILGQGPKLLIQFQNNGVVDDSQLPKDRFSAERLKGVDSTLKIQPAKLEDSAVYLCASSKEGGAYNEQFFGPGTRLTVL.

This clone was seen only a few times. V gene TRBV5-4 combines with J gene TRBJ2-2; tentatively, D is TRBD2 (5 bases). Germline CDR1 and CDR2: SGHNT and YYREEE (reference sequence). The CDR3 has 13 amino acids. V was trimmed by 4 bases and J by 7 bases, leaving 11 bases between them. Here the CDR3 DNA reads TGTGCCAGCAGCCCGGGGAGTGGCGGGGAGCTGTTTTTT. This gives the protein CASSPGSGGELFF.

The chain carries TRBV4-3 and TRBJ1-4; a possible D gene is TRBD1 (5 bases). Trimming cost V 1 base and J 2 bases, with 8 bases left between them. CDR3 length equals 15 residues. Looked up from germline, CDR1 is LGHNA and CDR2 is YSLEER. The CDR3 region is CASSQAGGTNEKLFF. DNA for the CDR3: TGCGCCAGCAGCCAAGCGGGGGGGACTAATGAAAAACTGTTTTTT.

By sample share, this clone is medium-sized. The chain is built from TRBV21-1 and TRBJ1-5; no check of the table's D call, TRBD1, against the DNA was made. TRBV21-1 is classified as a pseudogene. The CDR3 runs 16 residues. CDR3 residues: CASSNRVIIPFQPQHF. The CDR3 bases are TGTGCCAGCAGCAACAGGGTTATCATTCCTTTCCAGCCCCAGCATTTT.

This chain uses TRBV28 with TRBJ2-1, with a tentative D call TRBD2 (5 bases). Between the trimmed V and J ends, which lost 3 bases and 7 bases, there was a span of 7 bases. The germline V gene encodes CDR1 MDHEN and CDR2 SYDVKM. The CDR3 length is 12 residues. CDR3: CASSFSANEQFF. CDR3 DNA: TGTGCCAGCAGTTTTAGCGCGAATGAGCAGTTCTTC.

J is TRBJ1-3 and V is TRBV9; D possibly corresponds to TRBD1 (5 bases). The CDR3 contains 15 residues. Germline assignment: CDR1 SGDLS and CDR2 YYNGEE. V lost 5 bases to trimming and J lost 0 bases, with 12 bases between them. The CDR3 bases are TGTGCCAGCAGTGACGACAGAAACTCTGGAAACACCATATATTTT. It yields the protein CASSDDRNSGNTIYF.

This clone was observed a single time. The chain combines TRBV5-4 with TRBJ2-7; D might be TRBD2 (5 bases). The CDR3 sequence is 14 residues long. The V gene's germline CDR1 is SGHNT and CDR2 YYREEE (reference sequence). Trimming removed 1 base from V and 3 bases from J, with 11 bases in between. CDR3 coding DNA: TGTGCCAGCAGCTTGTGGGAGAATTACTACGAGCAGTACTTC. Its protein is CASSLWENYYEQYF.

This chain uses TRBV6-4 with TRBJ2-2, with D perhaps TRBD1 (6 bases). Trimming took off 0 bases at V and 2 bases at J, with 7 bases between the two ends. This CDR3 comprises 15 residues. Germline CDR1 MRHNA, CDR2 SNTAGT. CDR3 nucleotide sequence: TGTGCCAGCAGTGACTCGGGACAAAACACCGGGGAGCTGTTTTTT. It yields the protein CASSDSGQNTGELFF.

This chain uses TRBV4-1 with TRBJ2-1; D is uncertain. Germline V lookup: CDR1 MGHRA, CDR2 YSYEKL. V shed 5 bases and J shed 2 bases, with 10 bases lying between them. This CDR3 spans 14 amino acids. The DNA for the CDR3 is TGCGCCAGCAGCTATAACGGACCCTACAATGAGCAGTTCTTC. Amino acids: CASSYNGPYNEQFF.

The chain couples TRBV7-8 to TRBJ2-1, with TRBD2 matching 9 bases. The CDR3 extends over 15 amino acids. J was trimmed by 5 bases and V by 1 base; bases with no gene match: 3. The germline CDR1 and CDR2 sequences are SGHVS and FQNEAQ. DNA for the CDR3: TGTGCCAGCAGCTTAGGCGGGACTAGCCACAATGAGCAGTTCTTC. This codes for CASSLGGTSHNEQFF. Full variable domain (rest looked up from reference TRBV7-8 and TRBJ2-1): GAGVSQSPRYKVAKRGQDVALRCDPISGHVSLFWYQQALGQGPEFLTYFQNEAQLDKSGLPSDRFFAERPEGSVSTLKIQRTQQEDSAVYLCASSLGGTSHNEQFFGPGTRLTVL.

The chain links TRBV2 to TRBJ2-7; the match to TRBD1 covers 9 bases. CDR1 and CDR2 (germline): SNHLY, FYNNEI. There are 14 residues in the CDR3. Losses at the gene ends were 6 bases for V and 4 bases for J; bases not matched to a gene: 7. This CDR3 is CASRQTGGLYEQYF. In DNA form, the CDR3 reads TGTGCCAGCAGGCAGACAGGGGGTTTGTACGAGCAGTACTTC.